A selection of T cell receptor beta chains follows, all from one sample in a study of T-cell memory formation after mild COVID-19. TCRdb analysed the 5' RACE reads with MiXCR anew, one entry per CDR3 protein. Of hundreds of thousands of distinct CDR3 sequences detected, 20% appear once; the ten largest clones hold 12%. Sequenced input: PBMCs or a T cell subset sorted from them (not recorded which). These receptors were taken from an adult woman who had mild COVID-19 (a few samples of this study predate the infection). Cell type and time point are not known. Both conserved end residues are trimmed from each CDR3.

J gene: TRBJ2-7; V gene: TRBV5-1; CDR3 protein: ASMWDRGPYEQY
J gene: TRBJ1-1; V gene: TRBV19; CDR3 protein: ASSVQGMIGTEAF
J gene: TRBJ1-1; V gene: TRBV12-3/TRBV12-4; CDR3 protein: ASSPAALMNTEAF
J gene: TRBJ2-1; V gene: TRBV6-6; CDR3 protein: ASSLAKGGLGFDEQF
J gene: TRBJ2-1; V gene: TRBV24-1; CDR3 protein: ATSDTIAGGINEQF
J gene: TRBJ1-6; V gene: TRBV11-2; CDR3 protein: ASSLDNSPLH
J gene: TRBJ2-7; V gene: TRBV4-1; CDR3 protein: ASSQVPTVSSYEQY
J gene: TRBJ1-5; V gene: TRBV30; CDR3 protein: AWGEGEEQPQH
J gene: TRBJ2-1; V gene: TRBV1; CDR3 protein: TSRKTSGSPNEQF
J gene: TRBJ1-4; V gene: TRBV7-2; CDR3 protein: ASSPGGTTEKLF
J gene: TRBJ2-6; V gene: TRBV12-3/TRBV12-4; CDR3 protein: ASSLSGVSPPNVLT
J gene: TRBJ2-2; V gene: TRBV20-1; CDR3 protein: SAKLETGTGMAGELF
J gene: TRBJ2-4; V gene: TRBV6-5; CDR3 protein: ASSPRDYKNIQY
J gene: TRBJ2-3; V gene: TRBV7-2; CDR3 protein: ASRVPGLAAGDTQY
J gene: TRBJ2-1; V gene: TRBV7-9; CDR3 protein: ASSLAHGIKHNEQF
J gene: TRBJ2-1; V gene: TRBV5-1; CDR3 protein: ASSSPGLAIYNEQF
J gene: TRBJ1-2; V gene: TRBV5-6; CDR3 protein: ASTSWGGYT